These 16 T cell receptor beta chains were all obtained from the same sample, sequenced in a study of T cells after yellow fever vaccination. TCRdb independently ran MiXCR on the 5' RACE reads; one entry per CDR3 protein. The sample lists some 350,000 distinct CDR3 sequences, around a tenth seen once, with more than 15% in the top ten. Sequenced material: PBMCs, taken on the day of the first yellow fever vaccination. The receptors stem from a man between 18 and 29 years old who received the YFV17D yellow fever vaccine.

The rearrangement uses TRBV11-2 and TRBJ2-3; D gene unclear. The germline V and J ends were trimmed by 5 bases and 3 bases, with 21 bases remaining between them. The CDR3 totals 17 residues. Germline V gene lookup returns CDR1 SGHAT and CDR2 FQNNGV. In DNA form, the CDR3 reads TGTGCCAGCAGCCCTGTTTGGGCCCAGCTATTTACAGATACGCAGTATTTT. Amino acids: CASSPVWAQLFTDTQYF.

This clonotype was picked up a small number of times. J is TRBJ2-3 and V is TRBV7-9, with TRBD2 identical over 11 bases. The CDR3 extends over 13 amino acids. The V gene end was trimmed by 7 bases and the J gene end by 7 bases; junction bases not matched to a gene: 4. Germline V gene lookup returns CDR1 SEHNR and CDR2 FQNEAQ (reference sequence). CDR3 DNA sequence: TGTGCCAGCACTAGCGGGGGGATGAATACGCAGTATTTT. Protein product: CASTSGGMNTQYF.

The V and J genes are TRBV5-5 and TRBJ2-1; a possible D gene is TRBD1 (5 bases). The CDR3 sequence is 17 residues long. The germline CDR1 and CDR2 sequences are SGHKS and YYEKEE (reference sequence). V gave up 1 base and J gave up 3 bases, with 17 bases separating them. CDR3 bases: TGTGCCAGCAGCTTGATCAGGGCCGTAGAAGTCTACAATGAGCAGTTCTTC. Encoded protein: CASSLIRAVEVYNEQFF.

There are a few counts of this clonotype. This chain connects TRBV20-1 to TRBJ1-5; 10 bases map to TRBD1. Looked up from germline, CDR1 is DFQATT and CDR2 is SNEGSKA (reference sequence). J was trimmed by 7 bases and V by 5 bases; bases with no gene match: 2. The CDR3 spans 12 residues. The CDR3 here is CSAGDRGQPQHF. The CDR3 DNA follows: TGCAGTGCTGGGGACAGGGGACAGCCCCAGCATTTT.

This chain links TRBV18 with TRBJ2-1; D possibly matches TRBD1 or TRBD2 (6 bases each). Germline V gives CDR1 KGHSH, CDR2 LQKENI. The CDR3 contains 17 residues. Trimming stripped 3 bases from V and 2 bases from J, with 17 bases between. This CDR3 reads CASSPPIWGAPYNEQFF. CDR3 DNA: TGTGCCAGCTCACCGCCGATCTGGGGGGCCCCCTACAATGAGCAGTTCTTC.

The V call is TRBV5-4, the J call TRBJ2-1, with unresolved D. Germline assignment: CDR1 SGHNT and CDR2 YYREEE (reference sequence). This CDR3 spans 15 amino acids. V lost 0 bases, J lost 6 bases, and 13 bases lay in between. CDR3 sequence: CASSLALTVGNEQFF. DNA of the CDR3: TGTGCCAGCAGCTTGGCCTTAACAGTCGGCAATGAGCAGTTCTTC.

Many counts were recorded for this clonotype. V is TRBV6-4 and J is TRBJ1-5, with D unclear. The germline CDR1 and CDR2 sequences are MRHNA and SNTAGT. The CDR3 covers 13 residues. Trimming removed 4 bases at V and 1 base at J, with 5 bases between. CDR3 region: CASSAGSNQPQHF. The CDR3 DNA reads TGTGCCAGCAGTGCCGGGAGCAATCAGCCCCAGCATTTT.

The chain has TRBV18 and TRBJ1-4, with TRBD1 matching 8 bases. The CDR3 extends over 15 amino acids. With V trimmed by 5 bases and J by 5 bases, 7 bases remained unmatched. CDR1 and CDR2 from the germline V gene are KGHSH and LQKENI. The CDR3 DNA sequence: TGTGCCAGCTCAAGGGACAGGTACAACAATGAAAAACTGTTTTTT. Protein product: CASSRDRYNNEKLFF.

The chain couples TRBV4-2 to TRBJ2-3, with 7 positions matching TRBD2. Germline lookup yields CDR1 LGHNA and CDR2 YNFKEQ. V gave up 0 bases and J gave up 1 base; unmatched junction bases: 4. The CDR3 totals 16 residues. The DNA of the CDR3 is TGTGCCAGCAGCCAAGAGAGTGGGGGGGGCACAGATACGCAGTATTTT. It translates to CASSQESGGGTDTQYF.

The DNA for the CDR3 is TGCAGTGCTAGCCTGGGCCCCGGAAACACCATATATTTT. It yields the protein CSASLGPGNTIYF. The chain combines TRBV20-1 with TRBJ1-3; D is undetermined. The CDR3 totals 13 residues. Germline V gene data show CDR1 as DFQATT and CDR2 as SNEGSKA (reference sequence). V was shortened by 3 bases and J by 4 bases, with 10 bases between the two germline ends.

The gene calls are TRBV4-1 and TRBJ1-2; D is unclear. Trimming removed 7 bases from V and 3 bases from J, with 15 bases in between. The CDR3 contains 14 residues. Per germline, CDR1 MGHRA and CDR2 YSYEKL. For the CDR3, the DNA is TGCGCCAGCAACGGTCCGGGGTTCGACTATGGCTACACCTTC. This sequence encodes CASNGPGFDYGYTF.

The gene calls are TRBV5-5 and TRBJ2-1; TRBD2 might be the D (5 bases). Per the germline V gene, CDR1 is SGHKS and CDR2 is YYEKEE (reference sequence). The CDR3 runs 11 residues. Trimming stripped 4 bases from V and 10 bases from J, with 9 bases between. The CDR3 DNA is TGTGCCAGCAGCCGTAGCGCAGAGCAGTTCTTC. This translates into CASSRSAEQFF.

This clonotype was seen more than once but under ten times. This CDR3 is CASSLDGKGDEQYF. As DNA, the CDR3 is TGTGCCAGCAGCTTAGACGGAAAGGGGGACGAGCAGTACTTC. This rearrangement joins TRBV7-3 to TRBJ2-7; possible D gene TRBD1, 6 bases. CDR1 is SGHTA and CDR2 is FQGTGA in the germline V gene. This CDR3 is built from 14 residues. Trimming removed 2 bases from V and 5 bases from J, with 13 bases in between.

This clonotype was observed at least ten times. This chain uses TRBV12-3 or TRBV12-4 with TRBJ2-3; unclear D gene. The CDR3 runs 12 residues. V was cut by 3 bases and J by 5 bases, with 6 bases left in between. CDR3 sequence: CASSFYRDTQYF. The CDR3 nucleotides read TGTGCCAGCAGTTTCTACCGAGATACGCAGTATTTT.

This clonotype was counted only a few times. This chain uses TRBV4-1 with TRBJ1-2; a possible D gene is TRBD1 (5 bases). V lost 1 base and J 3 bases, leaving 30 bases between the germline ends. Germline-derived CDR1 and CDR2 are MGHRA and YSYEKL. The length of the CDR3 is 21 residues. The CDR3 sequence: CASSQVGRSGLGLNYHYGYTF. In nucleotides, the CDR3 is TGCGCCAGCAGCCAAGTCGGCCGGAGTGGACTGGGGCTAAACTACCACTATGGCTACACCTTC.

In nucleotides, the CDR3 is TGTGCCAGCAGTTACAGAGGGGGTGTCTCCTACGAGCAGTACTTC. This translates into CASSYRGGVSYEQYF. J is TRBJ2-7 and V is TRBV6-2 or TRBV6-3; the D gene is possibly TRBD1 (6 bases). With 2 bases removed from V and 0 bases from J, the gap between germline ends came to 11 bases. The CDR3 extends over 15 amino acids. The V gene's germline CDR1 is MNHEY and CDR2 SVGEGT.